The T cell receptor (beta chain) described here comes from a study of graft-versus-host responses after intestinal transplantation. General observations from the study: The highest levels of circulating GvH clones went along with early declines in HvG clones after transplant. GvH clones were found in recipient marrow; some appeared first in ileum or blood.

In germline, CDR1 is SGDLS, CDR2 YYNGEE. The V and J ends lost 2 bases and 2 bases respectively, with 7 bases between them. The CDR3 covers 13 residues. Assay used: immunoSEQ multiplex PCR; TCRdb lists only in-frame clones, some missing. The sample holds approximately 90,000 clones, around 90% seen once. As to this clone: Its antigen is undetermined.

The sequenced sample was unstimulated CD4+ T cells sorted from spleen or lymph node cells, obtained before transplant. This clonotype was sampled from a human donor who was the organ donor for an intestinal transplant. The chain has TRBV9 and TRBJ1-2; the D gene is possibly TRBD1 (5 bases). CDR3 nucleotides: TGTGCCAGCAGCGTTACAGGAAACTATGGCTACACCTTC. The encoded protein is CASSVTGNYGYTF.